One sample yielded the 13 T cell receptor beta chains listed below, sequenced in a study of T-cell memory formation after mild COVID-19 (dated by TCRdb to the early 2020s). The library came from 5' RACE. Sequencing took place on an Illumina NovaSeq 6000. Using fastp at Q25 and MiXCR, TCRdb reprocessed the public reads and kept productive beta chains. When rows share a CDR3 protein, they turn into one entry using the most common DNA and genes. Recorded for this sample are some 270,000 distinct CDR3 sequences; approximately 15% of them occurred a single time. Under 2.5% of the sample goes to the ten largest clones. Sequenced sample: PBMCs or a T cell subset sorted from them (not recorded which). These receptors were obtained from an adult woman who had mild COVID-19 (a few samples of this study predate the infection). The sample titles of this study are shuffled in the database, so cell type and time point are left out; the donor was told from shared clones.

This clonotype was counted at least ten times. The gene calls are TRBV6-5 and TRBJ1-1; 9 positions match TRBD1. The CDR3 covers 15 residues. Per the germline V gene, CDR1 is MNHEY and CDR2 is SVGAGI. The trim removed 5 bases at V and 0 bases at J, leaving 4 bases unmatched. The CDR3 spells CASSRGQGMNTEAFF. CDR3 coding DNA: TGTGCCAGCAGTCGAGGACAGGGGATGAACACTGAAGCTTTCTTT.

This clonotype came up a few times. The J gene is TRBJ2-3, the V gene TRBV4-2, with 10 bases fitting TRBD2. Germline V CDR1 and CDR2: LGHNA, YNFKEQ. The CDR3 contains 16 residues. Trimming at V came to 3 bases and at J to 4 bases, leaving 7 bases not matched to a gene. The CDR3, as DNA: TGTGCCAGCAGCCAGTTCAGCGGGGGGGCCGCAGATACGCAGTATTTT. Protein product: CASSQFSGGAADTQYF.

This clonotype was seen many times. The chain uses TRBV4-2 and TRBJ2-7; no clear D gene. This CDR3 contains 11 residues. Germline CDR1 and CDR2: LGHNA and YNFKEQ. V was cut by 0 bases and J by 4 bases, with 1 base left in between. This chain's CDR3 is CASSQDYEQYF. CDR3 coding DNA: TGTGCCAGCAGCCAAGATTACGAGCAGTACTTC.

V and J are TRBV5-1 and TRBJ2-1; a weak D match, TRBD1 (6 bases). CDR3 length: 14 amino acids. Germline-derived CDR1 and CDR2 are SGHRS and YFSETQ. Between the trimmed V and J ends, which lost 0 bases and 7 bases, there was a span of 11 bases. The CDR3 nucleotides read TGCGCCAGCAGCTTGGATACAGGGTTTAATGAGCAGTTCTTC. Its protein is CASSLDTGFNEQFF. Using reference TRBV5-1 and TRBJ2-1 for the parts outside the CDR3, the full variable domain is KAGVTQTPRYLIKTRGQQVTLSCSPISGHRSVSWYQQTPGQGLQFLFEYFSETQRNKGNFPGRFSGRQFSNSRSEMNVSTLELGDSALYLCASSLDTGFNEQFFGPGTRLTVL.

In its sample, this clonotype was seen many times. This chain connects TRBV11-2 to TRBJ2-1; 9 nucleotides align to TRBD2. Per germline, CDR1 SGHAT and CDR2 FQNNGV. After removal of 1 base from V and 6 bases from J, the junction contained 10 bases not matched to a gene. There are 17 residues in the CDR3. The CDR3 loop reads CASSLGATSGGGNEQFF. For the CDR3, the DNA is TGTGCCAGCAGCTTAGGCGCGACTAGCGGAGGGGGCAATGAGCAGTTCTTC.

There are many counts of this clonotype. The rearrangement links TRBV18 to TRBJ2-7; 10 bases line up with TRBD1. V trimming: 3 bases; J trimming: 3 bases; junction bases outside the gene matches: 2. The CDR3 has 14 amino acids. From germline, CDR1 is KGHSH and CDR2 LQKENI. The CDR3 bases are TGTGCCAGCTCACCCAGGACAGGGGGCTACGAGCAGTACTTC. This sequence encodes CASSPRTGGYEQYF.

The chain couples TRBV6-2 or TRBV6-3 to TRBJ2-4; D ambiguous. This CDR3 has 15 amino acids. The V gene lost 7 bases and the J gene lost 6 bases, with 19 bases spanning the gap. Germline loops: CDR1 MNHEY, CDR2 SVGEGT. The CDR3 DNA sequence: TGTGCCAGCACCGAATGGGCAGGCCCGACAAACATTCAGTACTTC. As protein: CASTEWAGPTNIQYF.

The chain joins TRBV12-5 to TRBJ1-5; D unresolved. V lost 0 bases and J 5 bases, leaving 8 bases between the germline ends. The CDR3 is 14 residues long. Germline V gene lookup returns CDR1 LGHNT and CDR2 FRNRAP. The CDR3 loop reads CASGLVLGDQPQHF. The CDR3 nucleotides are TGTGCTAGTGGTTTGGTACTCGGCGATCAGCCCCAGCATTTT.

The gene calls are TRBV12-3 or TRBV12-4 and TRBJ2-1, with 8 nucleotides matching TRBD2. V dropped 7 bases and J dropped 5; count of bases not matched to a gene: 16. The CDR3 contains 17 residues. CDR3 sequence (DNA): TGTGCCAGCATCCTCGCTGCCCTACTAGCGGACCACAATGAGCAGTTCTTC. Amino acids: CASILAALLADHNEQFF.

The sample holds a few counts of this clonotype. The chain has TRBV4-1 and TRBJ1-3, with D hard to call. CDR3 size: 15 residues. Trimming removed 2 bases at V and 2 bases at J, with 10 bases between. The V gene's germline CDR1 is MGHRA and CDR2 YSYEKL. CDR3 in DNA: TGCGCCAGCAGCCAAATAGTTGCACCTGGAAACACCATATATTTT. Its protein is CASSQIVAPGNTIYF.

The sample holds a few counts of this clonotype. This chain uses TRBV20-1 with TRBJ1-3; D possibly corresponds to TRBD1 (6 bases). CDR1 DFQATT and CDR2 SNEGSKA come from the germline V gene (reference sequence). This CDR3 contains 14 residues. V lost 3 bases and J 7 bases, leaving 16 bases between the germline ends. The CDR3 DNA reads TGCAGTGCTAGGGGAGGGGGTTTCCGGAACACCATATATTTT. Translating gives CSARGGGFRNTIYF.

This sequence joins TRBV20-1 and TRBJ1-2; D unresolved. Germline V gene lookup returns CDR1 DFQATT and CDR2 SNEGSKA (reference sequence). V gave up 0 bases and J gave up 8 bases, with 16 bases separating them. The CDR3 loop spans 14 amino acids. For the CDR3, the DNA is TGCAGTGCTAGAGATCTTGATGGAGGATGGGGCTACACCTTC. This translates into CSARDLDGGWGYTF.

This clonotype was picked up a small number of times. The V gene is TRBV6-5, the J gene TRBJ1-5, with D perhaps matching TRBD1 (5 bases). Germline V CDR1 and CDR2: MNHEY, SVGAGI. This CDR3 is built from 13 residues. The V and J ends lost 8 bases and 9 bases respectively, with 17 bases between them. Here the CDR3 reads CASSGGGVLPQHF. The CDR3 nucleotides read TGTGCCAGCTCCGGGGGGGGGGTGTTGCCCCAGCATTTT.